This passage covers 30 T cell receptor beta chains from one sample sequenced in a study of blood T cell repertoires in COVID-19. Measured with immunoSEQ multiplex PCR; TCRdb has only the in-frame clones, and not every one. Among around 250,000 clones listed, roughly 90% were seen once. The sequencing sample was made of peripheral blood. The receptors were sampled from a man aged 55 to 69 with acute or convalescent COVID-19.

The rearrangement links TRBV7-2 to TRBJ2-3, with D possibly matching TRBD2 (6 bases). CDR1 SGHTA and CDR2 FQGNSA come from the germline V gene. Trimming removed 3 bases at V and 2 bases at J, with 9 bases between. The CDR3 has 14 amino acids. This CDR3 reads CASSLAGNTDTQYF. CDR3 nucleotide sequence: TGTGCCAGCAGCTTGGCGGGGAACACAGATACGCAGTATTTT.

This clone was recorded once. The genes are TRBV28 and TRBJ2-3, with 10 bases that match TRBD2. The J segment lost 8 bases and the V segment lost 2 bases, leaving 10 bases of the junction unmatched. This CDR3 contains 16 residues. Germline CDR1 and CDR2: MDHEN and SYDVKM. CDR3 loop: CASSLVLAGVVGTQYF. The CDR3 nucleotides read TGTGCCAGCAGTTTAGTGCTAGCGGGAGTGGTGGGTACGCAGTATTTT.

V and J are TRBV9 and TRBJ1-4; 8 bases map to TRBD1. The CDR3 covers 14 residues. J lost 8 bases, V lost 5 bases, and 8 bases had no gene match. Germline values: CDR1 SGDLS, CDR2 YYNGEE. CDR3 loop: CASSRGTGVEKLFF. CDR3 nucleotides: TGTGCCAGCAGTCGGGGGACAGGAGTAGAAAAACTGTTTTTT.

The chain employs TRBV24-1 and TRBJ2-2; 9 positions match TRBD2. The CDR3 length is 13 residues. The germline V gene encodes CDR1 KGHDR and CDR2 SFDVKD. After removal of 10 bases from V and 4 bases from J, the junction contained 3 bases not matched to a gene. The CDR3 DNA sequence: TGTGCCACTCTAGCGGGGACCACCGGGGAGCTGTTTTTT. Translation: CATLAGTTGELFF.

The chain joins TRBV7-3 to TRBJ1-6; D not certain. Deletions cut 1 base from V and 7 bases from J, with 11 bases between. CDR1 and CDR2 from the germline V gene are SGHTA and FQGTGA. The CDR3 has 15 residues. CDR3 nucleotides: TGTGCCAGCAGCTTAAATCCGGGTTGGAATTCACCCCTCCACTTT. Its translation is CASSLNPGWNSPLHF.

Turning to this clone: At one boundary the junction diverges from the germline segment, which might be a read error. The chain employs TRBV6-2 or TRBV6-3 and TRBJ2-7; TRBD2 matches at 7 bases. The CDR3 contains 12 residues. Looked up from germline, CDR1 is MNHEY and CDR2 is SVGEGT. The CDR3 spells CASSFRGLRPFF. The DNA for the CDR3 is TGTGCCAGCAGTTTCCGGGGACTACGGCCGTTTTTC.

In DNA form, the CDR3 reads TGTGCCAGCAGCCAAGCTAATAATTCACCCCTCCACTTT. Amino acids: CASSQANNSPLHF. The chain combines TRBV3-1 (or the pseudogene TRBV3-2) with TRBJ1-6; D is unresolved. Deletions cut 1 base from V and 5 bases from J, with 3 bases between. The germline V gene has CDR1 LGHDT and CDR2 YNNKEL (reference sequence). This CDR3 is 13 amino acids long.

The chain employs TRBV7-2 and TRBJ2-1; 8 bases align to TRBD1. Germline V gene sequence: CDR1 SGHTA, CDR2 FQGNSA. With 4 bases clipped from V and 4 bases from J, the junction kept 6 bases outside the gene matches. This CDR3 comprises 15 residues. For the CDR3, the DNA is TGTGCCAGCAGCTCCCGGGACAGGACATACAATGAGCAGTTCTTC. It translates to CASSSRDRTYNEQFF.

The chain is built from TRBV11-3 and TRBJ2-7; 9 bases agree with TRBD2. J lost 5 bases, V lost 9 bases, and 20 bases had no gene match. CDR3 length: 17 amino acids. Germline lookup yields CDR1 SGHNT and CDR2 YENEEA. The DNA of the CDR3 is TGTGCCAGGCCCCACTTTACGTTCGGCGGGAGGGGTAACGAGCAGTACTTC. Translating it yields CARPHFTFGGRGNEQYF.

This clone was detected once. The V and J genes are TRBV7-9 and TRBJ1-1; D possibly corresponds to TRBD1 (5 bases). CDR1 and CDR2 from the germline V gene are SEHNR and FQNEAQ (reference sequence). Trimming took 3 bases from V and 3 from J, leaving 8 bases between them. This CDR3 is built from 13 residues. As DNA, the CDR3 is TGTGCCAGCAGCTTTGTCAGGGACACTGAAGCTTTCTTT. Protein: CASSFVRDTEAFF.

The rearrangement uses TRBV6-2 or TRBV6-3 and TRBJ2-7; 7 positions agree with TRBD2. This CDR3 spans 15 amino acids. The V segment lost 0 bases and the J segment 2 bases; nucleotides outside the gene matches: 4. Germline lookup yields CDR1 MNHEY and CDR2 SVGEGT. This CDR3 reads CASSYSASGTYEQYF. DNA for the CDR3: TGTGCCAGCAGTTACTCGGCTAGCGGAACCTACGAGCAGTACTTC.

V gene TRBV28 combines with J gene TRBJ1-5; 8 bases are a match to TRBD1. The CDR3 length is 17 residues. Trimming at V came to 5 bases and at J to 2 bases, leaving 11 bases not matched to a gene. Germline lookup yields CDR1 MDHEN and CDR2 SYDVKM. The CDR3 is CASSKDRVGMGNQPQHF. The CDR3 nucleotides read TGTGCCAGCAGTAAGGACAGGGTGGGTATGGGCAATCAGCCCCAGCATTTT.

The rearrangement links TRBV27 to TRBJ1-1, with no clear D. The germline V and J ends were trimmed by 6 bases and 1 base, with 6 bases remaining between them. This CDR3 has 12 residues. Germline V gives CDR1 MNHEY, CDR2 SMNVEV (reference sequence). The CDR3 coding sequence is TGTGCCAGCAGAAATAAGAACACTGAAGCTTTCTTT. This sequence encodes CASRNKNTEAFF.

The CDR3: CASSLVTGRPLDEQYF. CDR3 in DNA: TGTGCCAGCAGCTTAGTGACAGGGCGCCCCTTGGACGAGCAGTACTTC. This chain links TRBV7-8 with TRBJ2-7, with 7 bases aligning to TRBD1. Germline V CDR1 and CDR2: SGHVS, FQNEAQ. This CDR3 region has 16 residues. V lost 1 base to trimming and J lost 5 bases; unmatched junction nucleotides: 11.

This chain connects TRBV5-1 to TRBJ2-7; 8 nucleotides align to TRBD2. The CDR3 has 13 amino acids. Germline V gives CDR1 SGHRS, CDR2 YFSETQ. Germline trimming cut 7 bases from V and 7 bases from J; bases unmatched to any gene: 10. CDR3 loop: CASGDPGGREQYF. CDR3 nucleotides: TGCGCCAGCGGCGATCCGGGGGGGCGGGAGCAGTACTTC. Filled out from reference TRBV5-1 and TRBJ2-7, the complete variable domain reads KAGVTQTPRYLIKTRGQQVTLSCSPISGHRSVSWYQQTPGQGLQFLFEYFSETQRNKGNFPGRFSGRQFSNSRSEMNVSTLELGDSALYLCASGDPGGREQYFGPGTRLTVT.

The chain carries TRBV11-3 and TRBJ1-4; D is perhaps TRBD1 (6 bases). Germline V gene lookup returns CDR1 SGHNT and CDR2 YENEEA. Trimming removed 1 base from V and 7 bases from J, with 16 bases in between. This CDR3 comprises 16 residues. CDR3 loop: CASSLGGDRWPEKLFF. The CDR3 DNA follows: TGTGCCAGCAGCTTAGGAGGAGACAGGTGGCCTGAAAAACTGTTTTTT. Supplemented by reference TRBV11-3 and TRBJ1-4, the full variable domain reads EAGVVQSPRYKIIEKKQPVAFWCNPISGHNTLYWYLQNLGQGPELLIRYENEEAVDDSQLPKDRFSAERLKGVDSTLKIQPAELGDSAVYLCASSLGGDRWPEKLFFGSGTQLSVL.

The rearrangement uses TRBV5-1 and TRBJ2-7, with 8 bases fitting TRBD2. The junction had 7 bases not matched to a gene; V was cut back by 4 bases and J by 1 base. Germline V gives CDR1 SGHRS, CDR2 YFSETQ. The CDR3 runs to 15 residues. In DNA form, the CDR3 reads TGCGCCAGCAGCCTAATAGCGGGATATTCCTACGAGCAGTACTTC. Protein product: CASSLIAGYSYEQYF.

This clone was recorded a few times. The germline gene is not matched at one end of the junction; a read error may be the cause. This chain connects TRBV20-1 to TRBJ1-2; D is possibly TRBD1 (5 bases). The germline V gene has CDR1 DFQATT and CDR2 SNEGSKA (reference sequence). The CDR3 runs to 10 residues. DNA of the CDR3: TGCAGTGCTAGAGGTCCGGGACTGCCTTTC. Translating gives CSARGPGLPF.

The genes are TRBV29-1 and TRBJ2-1; D remains ambiguous. V lost 4 bases and J lost 6, with 10 bases in between. There are 12 residues in the CDR3. The V gene's germline CDR1 is SQVTM and CDR2 ANQGSEA. The CDR3 bases are TGCAGCGTTGGAGGCCGCTCCAATGAGCAGTTCTTC. Protein: CSVGGRSNEQFF.

The V call is TRBV28, the J call TRBJ2-6; 14 bases agree with TRBD2. From germline, CDR1 is MDHEN and CDR2 SYDVKM. V lost 6 bases and J lost 3; bases outside the gene matches: 10. CDR3 size: 19 residues. DNA of the CDR3: TGTGCCAGCAGCCCCGCGGGACTAGCGGGAGAAGGTGGGGCCAACGTCCTGACTTTC. It codes for CASSPAGLAGEGGANVLTF.

V and J are TRBV7-2 and TRBJ2-5; TRBD2 aligns across 8 bases. V was pared by 0 bases and J by 4 bases, with 1 base of the junction left unmatched. The CDR3 is 14 residues long. Germline CDR1 and CDR2: SGHTA and FQGNSA. CDR3: CASSLALAGETQYF. The DNA of the CDR3 is TGTGCCAGCAGCTTAGCCCTAGCGGGAGAGACCCAGTACTTC. Complete variable domain (other parts from reference TRBV7-2 and TRBJ2-5): GAGVSQSPSNKVTEKGKDVELRCDPISGHTALYWYRQSLGQGLEFLIYFQGNSAPDKSGLPSDRFSAERTGGSVSTLTIQRTQQEDSAVYLCASSLALAGETQYFGPGTRLLVL.

The rearrangement uses TRBV3-1 (or the pseudogene TRBV3-2) and TRBJ1-4, with TRBD1 matching 8 bases. Germline V gene data show CDR1 as LGHDT and CDR2 as YNNKEL (reference sequence). The CDR3 runs to 17 residues. The J segment lost 4 bases and the V segment lost 2 bases, leaving 9 bases of the junction unmatched. The CDR3 nucleotides read TGTGCCAGCAGCCAATATTGGCTGGACAGGGTTAATGAAAAACTGTTTTTT. This codes for CASSQYWLDRVNEKLFF.

J is TRBJ1-1 and V is TRBV13, with 8 bases lining up with TRBD1. Germline-derived CDR1 and CDR2 are PRHDT and FYEKMQ (reference sequence). This CDR3 contains 14 residues. V shed 2 bases and J 6 bases; nucleotides not matched to a gene: 5. CDR3 in amino acids: CASSLTQGAAEAFF. CDR3 in DNA: TGTGCCAGCAGCTTAACCCAGGGGGCTGCTGAAGCTTTCTTT.

This chain connects TRBV11-3 to TRBJ1-1; D not resolved. Between the trimmed V and J ends, which lost 1 base and 7 bases, there was a span of 7 bases. This CDR3 is 12 amino acids long. Germline V gene data show CDR1 as SGHNT and CDR2 as YENEEA. The CDR3 DNA is TGTGCCAGCAGCTTAGTGGCAGGTGAAGCTTTCTTT. Translation gives CASSLVAGEAFF.

This clone was seen once. The J gene is TRBJ2-5, the V gene TRBV15, with 8 bases matching TRBD1. The germline V gene encodes CDR1 LNHNV and CDR2 YYDKDF (reference sequence). After removal of 0 bases from V and 4 bases from J, the junction contained 1 base not matched to a gene. CDR3 length: 14 residues. CDR3 sequence (DNA): TGTGCCACCAGCAGAGAAGACAGGGGAGAGACCCAGTACTTC. Protein: CATSREDRGETQYF.

The V and J genes are TRBV19 and TRBJ1-1; D perhaps matches TRBD1 (6 bases). Germline V lookup: CDR1 LNHDA, CDR2 SQIVND (reference sequence). V lost 5 bases and J lost 4, with 17 bases in between. CDR3 length: 15 amino acids. DNA for the CDR3: TGTGCCAGTAGTCTAAACAGGGCATCGGGCACTGAAGCTTTCTTT. Translated: CASSLNRASGTEAFF. Based on the CDR3 plus reference TRBV19 and TRBJ1-1, the full variable domain is DGGITQSPKYLFRKEGQNVTLSCEQNLNHDAMYWYRQDPGQGLRLIYYSQIVNDFQKGDIAEGYSVSREKKESFPLTVTSAQKNPTAFYLCASSLNRASGTEAFFGQGTRLTVV.

This clone is a singleton in its sample. The rearrangement uses TRBV15 and TRBJ1-5, with D possibly TRBD1 on 6 matching bases. The germline gives CDR1 LNHNV, CDR2 YYDKDF (reference sequence). The CDR3 has 12 amino acids. Trimming removed 0 bases at V and 9 bases at J, with 6 bases between. CDR3 protein: CATSRETGPQHF. The CDR3 DNA sequence: TGTGCCACCAGCAGAGAGACAGGGCCCCAGCATTTT.

This chain connects TRBV11-2 to TRBJ2-7, with D possibly matching TRBD1 (6 bases). V gave up 0 bases and J gave up 2 bases, with 20 bases separating them. CDR3 length: 18 residues. The germline CDR1 and CDR2 sequences are SGHAT and FQNNGV. The CDR3 protein is CASSLDGGRTAATYEQYF. CDR3 nucleotides: TGTGCCAGCAGCTTAGATGGGGGCAGGACAGCGGCTACCTACGAGCAGTACTTC.

The chain links TRBV18 to TRBJ2-1; D is perhaps TRBD1 (7 bases). The CDR3 is 16 amino acids. Germline V gene lookup returns CDR1 KGHSH and CDR2 LQKENI. V lost 3 bases, J lost 8 bases, and 20 bases lay in between. The CDR3 protein is CASSPQGGGLFYEQFF. The CDR3 DNA reads TGTGCCAGCTCACCCCAGGGGGGAGGCTTGTTCTATGAGCAGTTCTTC.

This chain connects TRBV7-3 to TRBJ2-2, with unresolved D. The V gene's germline CDR1 is SGHTA and CDR2 FQGTGA. V lost 2 bases to trimming and J lost 0 bases, with 13 bases between them. The CDR3 is 17 residues long. The CDR3 here is CASSLSAALANTGELFF. The CDR3, as DNA: TGTGCCAGCAGCTTATCGGCAGCGCTCGCGAACACCGGGGAGCTGTTTTTT.